This T cell receptor beta chain was sequenced for a study of blood T cell repertoires in COVID-19 (dated by TCRdb to 2018 to 2021). In terms of the full investigation: Samples covering the acute and convalescent phases of COVID-19 were provided by collaborators in the United States, Italy and Spain. The repertoires were released in a freely available public database intended as a resource for research on the immune response to SARS-CoV-2. HLA class I and class II types, where available, came from metadata supplied by the sample provider rather than from assay-based typing. Nearly every sample came with metadata listing a de-identified subject ID, COVID-19 status, age in years and sex. The material from the prospective study consisted of cDNA or gDNA derived from T cells, B-cell-depleted T cells, or PBMCs. Subjects who had been exposed to COVID-19, were actively infected with it, or had recovered from it provided the deeply sampled blood TCRbeta repertoires that made up the dataset. Samples came from the ongoing ImmuneRACE study (first 160 participants) plus 1,254 subjects from 6 global collaborators.

V is pared back by 4 bases and J by 7 bases, with 11 bases lying between the germline termini. The CDR3 sequence holds 13 residues, the cysteine and phenylalanine included. Just CDR3 DNA is preserved here, 39 bases in frame from base 1. In the germline V gene (reference sequence), CDR1 corresponds to LNHDA and CDR2 to SQIVND. Remarks on this clone: Its antigen remains unidentified. Base-call qualities are not available, and no considerably larger clone is one nucleotide away.

The collaborating institutions used their own protocols to collect whole blood in K2EDTA tubes. For TCRbeta analysis, collaborators shipped samples as frozen whole blood, isolated PBMCs, or DNA extracted from either of those sample types. TCRbeta CDR3 regions were amplified from genomic DNA using the immunoSEQ Assay, a bias-controlled multiplex PCR. As for how the authors treated the data: Within the assay, amplification of reference gene primers was used to estimate how many nucleated cells each sample contained. To quantify the absolute abundance of each unique TCRbeta CDR3 rearrangement, sequence reads were collapsed and filtered. For each sample, productive Simpson clonality was calculated as the square root of Simpson's diversity index over productive rearrangements. TCRdb stores this immuneACCESS table with in-frame sequences only. Part of the clones is absent; in the studies checked, under half of the shortfall reflects unresolved V genes, and no reason is known for the rest. The V and J calls and clone size were taken over from that table, and D and trimming were inferred from the DNA. Recorded for this sample are about 220,000 clones; 80% of them occurred a single time. The leading ten clones occupy roughly 13% of the sample.

Points the paper makes about the study in general: The quantity of clinical and demographic metadata differed by source and by participant and was supplied without curation.

The sequence was obtained from a human donor in a cohort sampled during active COVID-19. Material for sequencing was peripheral blood. Recombination joined TRBV19 with TRBJ2-1; the D gene cannot be named for sure. The CDR3 reads CASSRVTVNEQFF. Here is the DNA: TGTGCCAGTAGTAGGGTTACAGTAAATGAGCAGTTCTTC.